These 23 T cell receptor beta chains were all obtained from the same sample, sequenced in a study of blood T cell repertoires in COVID-19. Sequenced by immunoSEQ multiplex PCR; TCRdb stores in-frame clones only, minus some. The sample has under 300,000 clones; 88% are singletons. Sequencing was done on a sample of PBMCs or T cells enriched from blood (not recorded which). The receptors originated from a woman between 55 and 75 years old in a cohort exposed to, infected with or recovered from COVID-19 (not recorded which).

The gene calls are TRBV9 and TRBJ1-6, with D perhaps TRBD1 (5 bases). The CDR3 loop spans 14 amino acids. Trimming shortened V by 0 bases and J by 11 bases, and 12 bases separated the two germline ends. The V gene's germline CDR1 is SGDLS and CDR2 YYNGEE. DNA of the CDR3: TGTGCCAGCAGCGTAGGGGGGGGGAGCGCACCCCTCCACTTT. Encoded protein: CASSVGGGSAPLHF.

V and J are TRBV25-1 and TRBJ2-1; the D gene is possibly TRBD2 (7 bases). V was clipped by 2 bases and J by 5 bases, with 16 bases between them. This CDR3 is built from 16 residues. CDR1 and CDR2 from the germline V gene are MGHDK and SYGVNS. CDR3: CASSEVGTGRDNEQFF. The CDR3 DNA sequence: TGTGCCAGCAGTGAAGTGGGAACAGGGAGGGACAATGAGCAGTTCTTC.

The rearrangement links TRBV30 to TRBJ2-7, with D possibly matching TRBD1 (6 bases). Germline CDR1 reads GTSNPN; CDR2 reads SVGIG (reference sequence). Trimming removed 1 base from V and 5 bases from J, with 9 bases in between. This CDR3 is built from 12 residues. The CDR3 region is CAWSGTVNEQYF. CDR3 DNA sequence: TGTGCCTGGAGTGGGACAGTGAACGAGCAGTACTTC. The full variable domain, rest sourced from reference TRBV30 and TRBJ2-7, is SQTIHQWPATLVQPVGSPLSLECTVEGTSNPNLYWYRQAAGRGLQLLFYSVGIGQISSEVPQNLSASRPQDRQFILSSKKLLLSDSGFYLCAWSGTVNEQYFGPGTRLTVT.

V is TRBV2 and J is TRBJ1-5; the match to TRBD1 covers 9 bases. Losses at the gene ends were 6 bases for V and 2 bases for J; bases not matched to a gene: 5. Germline V gene data show CDR1 as SNHLY and CDR2 as FYNNEI. The CDR3 is made up of 15 amino acids. CDR3 DNA: TGTGCCAGCAGGGGACAGGGAGGGGGCAATCAGCCCCAGCATTTT. Its protein is CASRGQGGGNQPQHF.

The genes are TRBV7-9 and TRBJ2-2; D not resolved. The V end lost 5 bases, the J end lost 3 bases, and 7 bases lay between the germline ends. This CDR3 has 13 amino acids. CDR1 is SEHNR and CDR2 is FQNEAQ in the germline V gene (reference sequence). CDR3 DNA sequence: TGTGCCAGCAGCCGAACAGACACCGGGGAGCTGTTTTTT. Protein product: CASSRTDTGELFF.

The genes are TRBV19 and TRBJ2-3; D remains ambiguous. Germline loops: CDR1 LNHDA, CDR2 SQIVND (reference sequence). V dropped 6 bases and J dropped 0 bases, with 10 bases sitting between them. CDR3 size: 14 residues. DNA of the CDR3: TGTGCCAGTAGGACACAATCTAGCACAGATACGCAGTATTTT. It specifies CASRTQSSTDTQYF.

V usage is TRBV10-3 and J usage is TRBJ2-5; tentatively, D is TRBD1 (5 bases). Trimming took 2 bases from V and 5 from J, leaving 12 bases between them. This CDR3 is built from 14 residues. Germline V gene data show CDR1 as ENHRY and CDR2 as SYGVKD. CDR3 amino acids: CAISEPGSGETQYF. For the CDR3, the DNA is TGTGCCATCAGTGAGCCAGGGTCCGGGGAGACCCAGTACTTC.

The chain couples TRBV18 to TRBJ2-3, with D possibly being TRBD2 (5 bases). Germline values: CDR1 KGHSH, CDR2 LQKENI. Trimming removed 2 bases at V and 4 bases at J, with 10 bases between. CDR3 length equals 14 residues. As DNA, the CDR3 is TGTGCCAGCTCACCATCAGCGGAGGCAGATACGCAGTATTTT. It codes for CASSPSAEADTQYF. Complete variable domain (other parts from reference TRBV18 and TRBJ2-3): NAGVMQNPRHLVRRRGQEARLRCSPMKGHSHVYWYRQLPEEGLKFMVYLQKENIIDESGMPKERFSAEFPKEGPSILRIQQVVRGDSAAYFCASSPSAEADTQYFGPGTRLTVL.

The CDR3 DNA is TGTGCCAGCAGTGAATCGGGGACAGCCGAGCCAGTCACCTTC. Translating gives CASSESGTAEPVTF. The chain recombines TRBV25-1 with TRBJ1-2; 7 bases line up with TRBD1. The CDR3 totals 14 residues. J lost 13 bases, V lost 1 base, and 12 bases had no gene match. Germline-derived CDR1 and CDR2 are MGHDK and SYGVNS.

V usage is TRBV30 and J usage is TRBJ2-2; TRBD1 is a possible D gene (5 bases). V lost 1 base to trimming and J lost 7 bases, with 10 bases between them. CDR3 length: 13 residues. Germline V gene lookup returns CDR1 GTSNPN and CDR2 SVGIG (reference sequence). The CDR3 DNA follows: TGTGCCTGGAGTGGTCAGGGCGGCGGGGAGCTGTTTTTT. This sequence encodes CAWSGQGGGELFF.

V usage is TRBV18 and J usage is TRBJ1-3; 11 nucleotides line up with TRBD1. Unmatched junction bases numbered 4, after V lost 4 bases and J lost 2 bases. CDR1 and CDR2 from the germline V gene are KGHSH and LQKENI. The CDR3 spans 16 residues. The CDR3 bases are TGTGCCAGCTCACTAGGACAGGGGGCCGCTGGAAACACCATATATTTT. It codes for CASSLGQGAAGNTIYF.

In the case of this clone: Compared with germline, one end of the junction differs, possibly owing to a read error. This chain connects TRBV5-1 to TRBJ2-5, with D perhaps matching TRBD2 (5 bases). Germline V gene sequence: CDR1 SGHRS, CDR2 YFSETQ. The CDR3 extends over 14 amino acids. The CDR3 DNA sequence: TGCGCCAGCAGATTGGATAGCGCGCAAGAGACCCAGTACTTC. This sequence encodes CASRLDSAQETQYF.

This clone was counted a single time. The rearrangement joins TRBV14 to TRBJ2-1; perhaps TRBD2 as D (6 bases). This CDR3 contains 13 residues. CDR1 and CDR2 from the germline V gene are SGHDN and FVKESK. V was clipped by 3 bases and J by 3 bases, with 6 bases between them. CDR3 DNA sequence: TGTGCCAGCAGCCAGGACTACTACAATGAGCAGTTCTTC. This gives the protein CASSQDYYNEQFF.

The chain joins TRBV10-1 to TRBJ1-4; 10 nucleotides agree with TRBD1. The CDR3 covers 15 residues. The germline gives CDR1 WNHNN, CDR2 SYGVQD (reference sequence). The J segment lost 6 bases and the V segment lost 3 bases, leaving 4 bases of the junction unmatched. The CDR3 sequence: CASSDRTGGYEKLFF. The CDR3 bases are TGCGCCAGCAGTGACCGGACAGGGGGATATGAAAAACTGTTTTTT.

DNA for the CDR3: TGTGCCAGCAGTGTCCTAGCGGGAGAAGAGGCCGAGCAGTACTTC. Its translation: CASSVLAGEEAEQYF. The rearrangement links TRBV28 to TRBJ2-7, with TRBD2 matching 10 bases. Germline V gene lookup returns CDR1 MDHEN and CDR2 SYDVKM. The CDR3 has 15 residues. V gave up 5 bases and J gave up 6 bases; unmatched junction bases: 10.

The chain joins TRBV9 to TRBJ2-7; 10 bases map to TRBD1. Losses at the gene ends were 0 bases for V and 0 bases for J; bases not matched to a gene: 12. CDR1 SGDLS and CDR2 YYNGEE come from the germline V gene. This CDR3 is built from 19 residues. CDR3 in DNA: TGTGCCAGCAGCGTAGCTGACAGGGGGCTATCAGGTGTCTCCTACGAGCAGTACTTC. It translates to CASSVADRGLSGVSYEQYF.

The chain carries TRBV6-5 and TRBJ2-7; no definite D call. In germline, CDR1 is MNHEY, CDR2 SVGAGI. This CDR3 has 15 residues. Trimming removed 5 bases from V and 2 bases from J, with 16 bases in between. The chain's CDR3 is CASSRPPGPTYEQYF. CDR3 sequence (DNA): TGTGCCAGCAGTCGCCCACCGGGTCCAACCTACGAGCAGTACTTC.

The rearrangement uses TRBV7-2 and TRBJ2-3; 16 nucleotides align to TRBD2. Germline V gene data show CDR1 as SGHTA and CDR2 as FQGNSA. V trimming: 5 bases; J trimming: 7 bases; junction bases outside the gene matches: 12. This CDR3 is 18 amino acids long. DNA of the CDR3: TGTGCCAGCAGCCGGGGACTAGCGGGAGGGTTGCTCACGAATACGCAGTATTTT. It specifies CASSRGLAGGLLTNTQYF.

This chain connects TRBV7-2 to TRBJ1-3, with D perhaps TRBD1 (5 bases). Germline-derived CDR1 and CDR2 are SGHTA and FQGNSA. This CDR3 is built from 15 residues. V dropped 5 bases and J dropped 4 bases, with 15 bases sitting between them. The CDR3 region is CASSRPRGMGNTIYF. CDR3 in DNA: TGTGCCAGCAGCAGACCCCGGGGGATGGGAAACACCATATATTTT.

The rearrangement links TRBV5-4 to TRBJ1-5, with TRBD1 matching 10 bases. The V gene's germline CDR1 is SGHNT and CDR2 YYREEE (reference sequence). This CDR3 is built from 14 residues. V trimming: 4 bases; J trimming: 4 bases; junction bases outside the gene matches: 2. CDR3 in DNA: TGTGCCAGCAGCGTGGACAGGGGGAATCAGCCCCAGCATTTT. Translation gives CASSVDRGNQPQHF.

CDR3 bases: TGTGCCACCTCCATGAGCTCCTATAATTCACCCCTCCACTTT. Amino acid sequence: CATSMSSYNSPLHF. This rearrangement joins TRBV27 to TRBJ1-6; D is unclear. The CDR3 consists of 14 residues. V lost 10 bases and J 0 bases, leaving 10 bases between the germline ends. The germline V gene has CDR1 MNHEY and CDR2 SMNVEV (reference sequence).

The chain couples TRBV19 to TRBJ2-2; maybe TRBD2 (6 bases). V was clipped by 1 base and J by 5 bases, with 14 bases between them. Per germline, CDR1 LNHDA and CDR2 SQIVND (reference sequence). The CDR3 covers 16 residues. CDR3 nucleotide sequence: TGTGCCAGTAGTATAGCCGGGGGACTCACAACCGGGGAGCTGTTTTTT. It codes for CASSIAGGLTTGELFF.

The chain couples TRBV11-2 to TRBJ2-7; D might be TRBD2 (5 bases). Trimming removed 1 base at V and 0 bases at J, with 10 bases between. Germline CDR1 reads SGHAT; CDR2 reads FQNNGV. The CDR3 is 15 amino acids. This CDR3 reads CASSLGAVSSYEQYF. Here the CDR3 DNA reads TGTGCCAGCAGCTTAGGAGCGGTTAGCTCCTACGAGCAGTACTTC.